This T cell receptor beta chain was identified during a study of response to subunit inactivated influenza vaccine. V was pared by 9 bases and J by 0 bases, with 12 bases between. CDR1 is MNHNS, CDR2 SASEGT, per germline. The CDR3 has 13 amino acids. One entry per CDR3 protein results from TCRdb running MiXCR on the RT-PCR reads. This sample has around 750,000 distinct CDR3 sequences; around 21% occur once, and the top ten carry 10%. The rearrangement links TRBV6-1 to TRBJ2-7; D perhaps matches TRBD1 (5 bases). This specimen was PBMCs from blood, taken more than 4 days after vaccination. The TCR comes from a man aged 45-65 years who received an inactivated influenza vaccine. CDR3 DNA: TGTGCCAGTCGCCGGACAAGCTCCTACGAGCAGTACTTC. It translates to CASRRTSSYEQYF.